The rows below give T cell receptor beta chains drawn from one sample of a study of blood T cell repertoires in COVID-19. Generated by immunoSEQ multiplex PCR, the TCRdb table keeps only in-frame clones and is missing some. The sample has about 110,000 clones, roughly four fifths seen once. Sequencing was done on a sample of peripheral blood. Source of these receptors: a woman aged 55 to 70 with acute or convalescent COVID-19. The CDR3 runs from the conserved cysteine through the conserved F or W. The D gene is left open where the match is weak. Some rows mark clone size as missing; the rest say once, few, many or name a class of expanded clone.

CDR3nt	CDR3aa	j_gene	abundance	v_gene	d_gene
TGCGCCAGCAGCTTGGGGAGCAACATGAACACTGAAGCTTTCTTT	CASSLGSNMNTEAFF	TRBJ1-1	-	TRBV5-1	-
TGTGCCAGCAGCCCGGGACAGTCGTACGAGCAGTACTTC	CASSPGQSYEQYF	TRBJ2-7	-	TRBV28	TRBD1
TGTGCCCGGCGAGAGTTGGGAGACGGTGAGACCCAGTACTTC	CARRELGDGETQYF	TRBJ2-5	-	TRBV30	-
TGCGCCAGCAGCCCCGGGACAGTAAACTATGGCTACACCTTC	CASSPGTVNYGYTF	TRBJ1-2	-	TRBV5-1	TRBD1
TGTGCCAGCAGCCCACCCGGAGGACAGGGCTTCGGAAATGGCTACACCTTC	CASSPPGGQGFGNGYTF	TRBJ1-2	-	TRBV5-6	TRBD1
TGTGCCAGCAGCTCACCCCGACAGGGCTACGAGCAGTACTTC	CASSSPRQGYEQYF	TRBJ2-7	-	TRBV7-2	TRBD1
TGCGCCAGCAGCACAGGACAGAGCTCCTACGAGCAGTACTTC	CASSTGQSSYEQYF	TRBJ2-7	-	TRBV5-1	-
TGCGCCAGCAGCTTGGAGTTTGGAGGGGGGGACACTGAAGCTTTCTTT	CASSLEFGGGDTEAFF	TRBJ1-1	-	TRBV5-1	-
TGTGCCATCACCTTGTCCCGGGACAGCTATGGCTACACCTTC	CAITLSRDSYGYTF	TRBJ1-2	-	TRBV10-3	TRBD1
TGTGCCAGCAGCGGAATGCAGGGGTGGGATTCACCCCTCCACTTT	CASSGMQGWDSPLHF	TRBJ1-6	-	TRBV9	-
TGTGCCACCAGCACCGGCGGGTACTATGGCTACACCTTC	CATSTGGYYGYTF	TRBJ1-2	-	TRBV15	-
TGTGCCAGCAGCCGCCGAGGGGGTTCGCTCGGAAAACTGTTTTTT	CASSRRGGSLGKLFF	TRBJ1-4	few	TRBV28	-
TGTGCCAGCAGTCCCGACAGGGGGCAAGAAAAACTGTTTTTT	CASSPDRGQEKLFF	TRBJ1-4	-	TRBV7-9	TRBD1
TGTGCCAGCGCTCGGGAGGCTCCTGGAAACACCATATATTTT	CASAREAPGNTIYF	TRBJ1-3	-	TRBV2	-
TGCGCCAGCAACCCGTCAGGGAACACTGAAGCTTTCTTT	CASNPSGNTEAFF	TRBJ1-1	-	TRBV5-1	-
TGTGCCAGCAGTGACAGTCCGGGAAAAAAAGGCTACACCTTC	CASSDSPGKKGYTF	TRBJ1-2	-	TRBV2	-
TGTGCCAGCATTCGTAGCGGGGGGGGTGGCTCCTACAATGAGCAGTTCTTC	CASIRSGGGGSYNEQFF	TRBJ2-1	-	TRBV5-4	TRBD2
TGTGCCTACCTCGAGACAGGGGCCTCCTACGAGCAGTACTTC	CAYLETGASYEQYF	TRBJ2-7	once	TRBV6-5	TRBD1
TGTGCCAGCAGCTTAGCGGGGATATGGGACAGACAAAACTATGGCTACACCTTC	CASSLAGIWDRQNYGYTF	TRBJ1-2	-	TRBV7-2	TRBD1
TGTGCCAGCAGCTTGGACCGGGACAGGGAAGCTTTCTTT	CASSLDRDREAFF	TRBJ1-1	-	TRBV5-4	TRBD1
TGTGCCAGTAGTAAGACAGGCATGTTCACAGATACGCAGTATTTT	CASSKTGMFTDTQYF	TRBJ2-3	-	TRBV19	-
TGTGCCAGCCCTCGGACAACTAACTATGGCTACACCTTC	CASPRTTNYGYTF	TRBJ1-2	-	TRBV27	-
TGTGCCAGCAGTTACCCGGGACAGGGGGAAGGCTACACCTTC	CASSYPGQGEGYTF	TRBJ1-2	-	TRBV2	TRBD1
TGTGCCAGCAGGCAGGGGGACATCTACGAGCAGTACTTC	CASRQGDIYEQYF	TRBJ2-7	-	TRBV12-3/TRBV12-4	TRBD1
TGTGCCTGGACGAGCGGCACTAGCACAGATACGCAGTATTTT	CAWTSGTSTDTQYF	TRBJ2-3	-	TRBV30	-
TGTGCCAGTAGAAGGACAGTAAACACTGAAGCTTTCTTT	CASRRTVNTEAFF	TRBJ1-1	few	TRBV19	-
TGTGCCAGCAGTGAAGAACAGGACTATGGCTACACCTTC	CASSEEQDYGYTF	TRBJ1-2	-	TRBV6-1	-
TGTGCCAGCAGCCCCTCCTCCCTCGAGCAGTACTTC	CASSPSSLEQYF	TRBJ2-7	-	TRBV3-1/TRBV3-2	-
TGTGCCAGCAGTGTATTTAGCCGGGACAGTATGAACACTGAAGCTTTCTTT	CASSVFSRDSMNTEAFF	TRBJ1-1	-	TRBV6-1	TRBD1
TGTGCCAGCAGGGGACCGGACAGGCGCAACTATGGCTACACCTTC	CASRGPDRRNYGYTF	TRBJ1-2	-	TRBV6-5	TRBD1
TGTGCCAGCAGCTTCCGGGTCCTAGGCACAGATACGCAGTATTTT	CASSFRVLGTDTQYF	TRBJ2-3	-	TRBV7-8	-
TGTGCCATCCCGCCTGACAGTGGATATGGCTACACCTTC	CAIPPDSGYGYTF	TRBJ1-2	-	TRBV27	-
TGTGCCAGCAGCCGAGACTTCAGTCAGCCCCAGCATTTT	CASSRDFSQPQHF	TRBJ1-5	-	TRBV3-1/TRBV3-2	-
TGTGCCAGCAGCTTAGAACGTAGGGGACAGACTAATGGCTACACCTTC	CASSLERRGQTNGYTF	TRBJ1-2	-	TRBV11-3	TRBD1
TGTGCCAGCAGCCCCCAGACAGGGCACAATCAGCCCCAGCATTTT	CASSPQTGHNQPQHF	TRBJ1-5	-	TRBV7-2	TRBD1
TGTGCCAGCACTAGGGAGGCCACATCACAAGAGACCCAGTACTTC	CASTREATSQETQYF	TRBJ2-5	few	TRBV2	-
TGTGCCAGCAGTTACAGGGGAAGCGGCTACGAGCAGTACTTC	CASSYRGSGYEQYF	TRBJ2-7	few	TRBV2	TRBD1
TGCGCCAGCAGCTTCGGGGGACTAGCGGGGGGCGAGCAGTTCTTC	CASSFGGLAGGEQFF	TRBJ2-1	-	TRBV5-1	TRBD2
TGTGCCAGCAGCCCGACCTCCCCGAGGGCCGGCACCGGGGAGCTGTTTTTT	CASSPTSPRAGTGELFF	TRBJ2-2	-	TRBV7-3	-
TGTGCCAGCAGCGAAAGAGGGACTAGGCGAGACGAGCAGTACTTC	CASSERGTRRDEQYF	TRBJ2-7	-	TRBV7-3	TRBD2
TGTGCCAGCTCACCCGGACTAGCGGGGGGGCTGTATACGCAGTATTTT	CASSPGLAGGLYTQYF	TRBJ2-3	-	TRBV18	TRBD2
TGTGCCACCAGCAGAGCGGGAGGGAGCGGGGGAGATGCGCAGTATTTT	CATSRAGGSGGDAQYF	TRBJ2-3	-	TRBV15	TRBD2
TGCAGTGCGAGTCCTAGCGGGAGTCGCACAGATACGCAGTATTTT	CSASPSGSRTDTQYF	TRBJ2-3	-	TRBV20-1	TRBD2
TGTGCCAGCAGCTTAGTTACAGGGAACACTGAAGCTTTCTTT	CASSLVTGNTEAFF	TRBJ1-1	-	TRBV11-2	-
TGTGCCAGCACTCCACAGGGTGGGGGCACCGGGGAGCTGTTTTTT	CASTPQGGGTGELFF	TRBJ2-2	-	TRBV27	-
TGTGCCAGTAGAGTGGGACAGGGGGAATATACTGAAGCTTTCTTT	CASRVGQGEYTEAFF	TRBJ1-1	-	TRBV28	TRBD1
TGTGCCAGCAGTCGTCAGGCTGGAGGAGTAGCGGGAGCCTACGAGCAGTACTTC	CASSRQAGGVAGAYEQYF	TRBJ2-7	once	TRBV27	TRBD2
TGTGCCAGCAGCCCGGGAGTTGGGGCGGGGGTTCTCTACGAGCAGTACTTC	CASSPGVGAGVLYEQYF	TRBJ2-7	-	TRBV28	TRBD2
TGTGCCAGCAGTCAATCTAGCGGGGGCTACGAGCAGTACTTC	CASSQSSGGYEQYF	TRBJ2-7	few	TRBV6-6	TRBD2
TGTGCCAGCAGCTCGCCCGGGACTAGCGCCTCCTACGAGCAGTACTTC	CASSSPGTSASYEQYF	TRBJ2-7	few	TRBV11-1	TRBD2
TGTGCCAGCAGTCCGGCGGGGTTCCCCTTGGATGAGCAGTTCTTC	CASSPAGFPLDEQFF	TRBJ2-1	-	TRBV2	-
TGCAGCGTCCAAGGCAGGGGGCGCGACTATGGCTACACCTTC	CSVQGRGRDYGYTF	TRBJ1-2	-	TRBV29-1	TRBD1
TGTGCCAGCAGTTACCAACCCGAGGGTACTGAAGCTTTCTTT	CASSYQPEGTEAFF	TRBJ1-1	-	TRBV6-5	-
TGCGCCAGCAGCTTGCAAGCGGGGAACAATGAGCAGTTCTTC	CASSLQAGNNEQFF	TRBJ2-1	once	TRBV5-1	TRBD2
TGTGCCAGTATCGACCAAGCCAGGGTAGACAATCAGCCCCAGCATTTT	CASIDQARVDNQPQHF	TRBJ1-5	-	TRBV19	-